These 30 T cell receptor beta chains came from one sample sequenced in a study of control samples from healthy donors and cancer patients. Here immunoSEQ multiplex PCR was the method, and the copy in TCRdb shows in-frame clones only, minus some. This sample's clone table lists roughly 200,000 clones. Sequencing was carried out using blood. These receptors all come from a woman younger than 45 in good health.

This sequence joins TRBV5-1 and TRBJ2-3; 14 bases are shared with TRBD2. CDR1 and CDR2 (germline): SGHRS, YFSETQ. CDR3 size: 18 residues. The trim removed 4 bases at V and 2 bases at J, leaving 9 bases unmatched. For the CDR3, the DNA is TGCGCCAGCAGCCAAGGACTAGCGGGGGGCCCCACCACAGATACGCAGTATTTT. This translates into CASSQGLAGGPTTDTQYF.

This chain's CDR3 is CASSIGTSGPLSDTQYF. For the CDR3, the DNA is TGCGCCAGCAGCATAGGGACTAGCGGACCATTGTCGGATACGCAGTATTTT. V usage is TRBV5-1 and J usage is TRBJ2-3; 11 bases align to TRBD2. The length of the CDR3 is 17 residues. The germline gives CDR1 SGHRS, CDR2 YFSETQ. J gave up 6 bases and V 4 bases, and 13 bases lay outside the gene matches.

The V call is TRBV7-2, the J call TRBJ2-2, with D perhaps matching TRBD1 or TRBD2 (5 bases each). The V gene lost 1 base and the J gene lost 2 bases, with 11 bases spanning the gap. The germline CDR1 and CDR2 sequences are SGHTA and FQGNSA. This CDR3 region has 16 residues. DNA for the CDR3: TGTGCCAGCAGCTTAGTGTGGGGGATTAACACCGGGGAGCTGTTTTTT. Residues: CASSLVWGINTGELFF.

V gene TRBV6-6 combines with J gene TRBJ1-2; TRBD1 matches at 7 bases. V lost 6 bases and J lost 5; bases outside the gene matches: 15. CDR1 is MNHNY and CDR2 is SVGAGI in the germline V gene (reference sequence). There are 16 residues in the CDR3. The CDR3 here is CASRWDSSSLAYGYTF. CDR3 nucleotides: TGTGCCAGCAGATGGGACAGCAGTTCTCTTGCATATGGCTACACCTTC.

This sequence joins TRBV4-1 and TRBJ1-3; D is ambiguous. In germline, CDR1 is MGHRA, CDR2 YSYEKL. This CDR3 is built from 15 residues. V lost 4 bases, J lost 0 bases, and 10 bases lay in between. The CDR3 nucleotides are TGCGCCAGCAGCCTAGACGGGCTCTCTGGAAACACCATATATTTT. It encodes CASSLDGLSGNTIYF.

The chain is built from TRBV7-8 and TRBJ2-1, with TRBD2 matching over 8 bases. The CDR3 has 17 amino acids. V was pared by 1 base and J by 4 bases, with 9 bases of the junction left unmatched. CDR1 is SGHVS, CDR2 FQNEAQ, per germline. The CDR3 DNA sequence: TGTGCCAGCAGCTTAGAATACGGGGGGGGGCCTTACAATGAGCAGTTCTTC. Translated: CASSLEYGGGPYNEQFF.

The chain recombines TRBV7-2 with TRBJ1-3; D not resolved. Germline loops: CDR1 SGHTA, CDR2 FQGNSA. V lost 5 bases and J 3 bases, leaving 8 bases between the germline ends. The CDR3 runs to 13 residues. CDR3 amino acids: CASSPRGGNTIYF. In DNA form, the CDR3 reads TGTGCCAGCAGCCCCCGGGGTGGAAACACCATATATTTT.

CDR3 sequence: CATLGAGECYTF. CDR3 coding DNA: TGTGCCACCCTGGGGGCAGGGGAGTGCTACACCTTC. This chain links TRBV3-1 (or the pseudogene TRBV3-2) with TRBJ1-2; possible D gene TRBD1, 6 bases. The V end was cut by 10 bases, the J end by 9 bases, with 18 bases between. This CDR3 is built from 12 residues. Germline V gene data show CDR1 as LGHDT and CDR2 as YNNKEL (reference sequence).

The V and J genes are TRBV4-1 and TRBJ2-2; D is unclear. The CDR3 totals 16 residues. Germline CDR1 reads MGHRA; CDR2 reads YSYEKL. The V end lost 1 base, the J end lost 1 base, and 10 bases lay between the germline ends. CDR3 nucleotide sequence: TGCGCCAGCAGCCAAGTTCCCAGGCGGAACACCGGGGAGCTGTTTTTT. This gives the protein CASSQVPRRNTGELFF.

V and J are TRBV4-1 and TRBJ1-2, with D tentatively TRBD1 (6 bases). In germline, CDR1 is MGHRA, CDR2 YSYEKL. Trimming left V 6 bases short and J 5 bases short, with 19 bases between. The length of the CDR3 is 15 residues. CDR3 DNA sequence: TGCGCCAGCAGTTCCACAGGGTCCACCTCTTATGGCTACACCTTC. Translated, it gives CASSSTGSTSYGYTF.

The J gene is TRBJ2-7, the V gene TRBV4-2; 7 positions match TRBD1. The V gene's germline CDR1 is LGHNA and CDR2 YNFKEQ. This CDR3 region has 15 residues. Germline trimming cut 2 bases from V and 5 bases from J; bases unmatched to any gene: 9. Here the CDR3 reads CASSQLGQLGHEQYF. The CDR3 DNA is TGTGCCAGCAGCCAATTGGGACAGTTGGGTCACGAGCAGTACTTC.

Concerning this clone itself: Other DNA sequences of this sample code for an identical CDR3. The CDR3 DNA sequence: TGTGCCAGCTCACCGCGGCAGGGAACCTACGAGCAGTACTTC. This sequence encodes CASSPRQGTYEQYF. This chain uses TRBV18 with TRBJ2-7; D possibly corresponds to TRBD1 (5 bases). Germline CDR1 and CDR2: KGHSH and LQKENI. This CDR3 contains 14 residues. Trimming left V 3 bases short and J 2 bases short, with 11 bases between.

The V call is TRBV12-5, the J call TRBJ2-5; 10 bases are a match to TRBD1. In germline, CDR1 is LGHNT, CDR2 FRNRAP. J gave up 4 bases and V 3 bases, and 11 bases lay outside the gene matches. CDR3 length: 17 residues. The CDR3 coding sequence is TGTGCTAGTGGTTTAGGGTCGGGACAGGGGTTGGGAGAGACCCAGTACTTC. Translating gives CASGLGSGQGLGETQYF.

The gene calls are TRBV4-1 and TRBJ1-2; maybe TRBD1 (5 bases). The germline V gene has CDR1 MGHRA and CDR2 YSYEKL. The CDR3 totals 15 residues. V was shortened by 0 bases and J by 6 bases, with 14 bases between the two germline ends. CDR3 loop: CASSQDRPRENGYTF. In nucleotides, the CDR3 is TGCGCCAGCAGCCAAGATCGGCCCAGGGAAAATGGCTACACCTTC.

V usage is TRBV7-2 and J usage is TRBJ2-5; no definite D call. The CDR3 totals 12 residues. V lost 3 bases to trimming and J lost 4 bases, with 6 bases between them. CDR1 is SGHTA, CDR2 FQGNSA, per germline. DNA for the CDR3: TGTGCCAGCAGCTTCCTTCGAGAGACCCAGTACTTC. Encoded protein: CASSFLRETQYF.

The gene calls are TRBV7-3 and TRBJ2-2, with TRBD1 matching 10 bases. Germline V gives CDR1 SGHTA, CDR2 FQGTGA. The CDR3 extends over 16 amino acids. V shed 5 bases and J 4 bases; nucleotides not matched to a gene: 7. The CDR3 DNA follows: TGTGCCAGCAGCCGAGGAGGGACAGGGGTCACCGGGGAGCTGTTTTTT. Encoded protein: CASSRGGTGVTGELFF. The whole variable domain, filled in from reference TRBV7-3 and TRBJ2-2, reads GAGVSQTPSNKVTEKGKYVELRCDPISGHTALYWYRQSLGQGPEFLIYFQGTGAADDSGLPNDRFFAVRPEGSVSTLKIQRTERGDSAVYLCASSRGGTGVTGELFFGEGSRLTVL.

V and J are TRBV3-1 (or the pseudogene TRBV3-2) and TRBJ1-2, with a weak D call TRBD1 (5 bases). The CDR3 has 15 residues. Trimming removed 1 base at V and 7 bases at J, with 16 bases between. Germline V lookup: CDR1 LGHDT, CDR2 YNNKEL (reference sequence). CDR3: CASSQVPQGWSGYTF. In DNA, the CDR3 is TGTGCCAGCAGCCAAGTGCCGCAGGGTTGGAGTGGCTACACCTTC.

The J gene is TRBJ1-2, the V gene TRBV7-2; TRBD1 aligns across 7 bases. CDR3 length equals 15 residues. Trimming removed 3 bases from V and 4 bases from J; junction bases left unmatched: 8. Germline loops: CDR1 SGHTA, CDR2 FQGNSA. The CDR3 bases are TGTGCCAGCAGCTTCTACCGGGACAGTGCCTATGGCTACACCTTC. It is translated as CASSFYRDSAYGYTF. Combining the CDR3 with reference TRBV7-2 and TRBJ1-2 gives the whole variable domain GAGVSQSPSNKVTEKGKDVELRCDPISGHTALYWYRQSLGQGLEFLIYFQGNSAPDKSGLPSDRFSAERTGGSVSTLTIQRTQQEDSAVYLCASSFYRDSAYGYTFGSGTRLTVV.

The gene calls are TRBV2 and TRBJ1-2; D possibly corresponds to TRBD1 (6 bases). There are 16 residues in the CDR3. CDR1 is SNHLY and CDR2 is FYNNEI in the germline V gene. Trimming shortened V by 7 bases and J by 2 bases, and 20 bases separated the two germline ends. CDR3 nucleotide sequence: TGTGCCAGCAATAGGGACTCCAGGGGCACCAACTATGGCTACACCTTC. Translating it yields CASNRDSRGTNYGYTF.

The rearrangement joins TRBV20-1 to TRBJ2-7, with a possible D match to TRBD1 (6 bases). The CDR3 loop spans 11 amino acids. The V gene's germline CDR1 is DFQATT and CDR2 SNEGSKA (reference sequence). V was trimmed by 7 bases and J by 3 bases, leaving 10 bases between them. The CDR3 spells CSVRGNYEQYF. The CDR3 nucleotides read TGCAGTGTCAGGGGCAACTACGAGCAGTACTTC.

The chain recombines TRBV7-9 with TRBJ1-6, with D possibly matching TRBD1 (5 bases). Deletions cut 5 bases from V and 7 bases from J, with 12 bases between. The CDR3 sequence is 14 residues long. Germline values: CDR1 SEHNR, CDR2 FQNEAQ (reference sequence). The CDR3 loop reads CASSLDSGNSPLHF. CDR3 coding DNA: TGTGCCAGCAGCCTAGACAGTGGCAATTCACCCCTCCACTTT.

The chain couples TRBV30 to TRBJ2-5; 7 bases are shared with TRBD1. The germline gives CDR1 GTSNPN, CDR2 SVGIG (reference sequence). The V segment lost 7 bases and the J segment 4 bases; nucleotides outside the gene matches: 6. CDR3 length: 12 amino acids. In nucleotides, the CDR3 is TGTGCCTTCGGACAGGAGACAGAGACCCAGTACTTC. Translated, it gives CAFGQETETQYF. The full variable domain, in which reference TRBV30 and TRBJ2-5 provide the parts outside the CDR3, is SQTIHQWPATLVQPVGSPLSLECTVEGTSNPNLYWYRQAAGRGLQLLFYSVGIGQISSEVPQNLSASRPQDRQFILSSKKLLLSDSGFYLCAFGQETETQYFGPGTRLLVL.

This rearrangement joins TRBV19 to TRBJ2-7; TRBD2 agrees at 7 bases. This CDR3 contains 14 residues. Germline CDR1 is LNHDA and CDR2 is SQIVND (reference sequence). J lost 7 bases, V lost 4 bases, and 10 bases had no gene match. The CDR3 sequence: CASSKGLRVGEQYF. The DNA for the CDR3 is TGTGCCAGTAGTAAGGGACTACGCGTGGGTGAGCAGTACTTC.

The CDR3 coding sequence is TGTGCCAGCTCGAGGGGGGGCCGGACTGAAGCTTTCTTT. Protein product: CASSRGGRTEAFF. This rearrangement joins TRBV18 to TRBJ1-1; weak D call: TRBD1 (6 bases). This CDR3 comprises 13 residues. V lost 6 bases and J lost 5, with 13 bases in between. Germline CDR1 reads KGHSH; CDR2 reads LQKENI.

The rearrangement uses TRBV5-6 and TRBJ1-3; a weak D match, TRBD1 (6 bases). V was pared by 0 bases and J by 0 bases, with 16 bases between. Germline V lookup: CDR1 SGHDT, CDR2 YYEEEE. CDR3 size: 18 residues. The CDR3 bases are TGTGCCAGCAGCTTGGACCCCACAGGGCCCCGCTCTGGAAACACCATATATTTT. Its protein product is CASSLDPTGPRSGNTIYF.

The chain links TRBV6-5 to TRBJ1-4; D unresolved. Trimming stripped 6 bases from V and 6 bases from J, with 11 bases between. The CDR3 loop spans 13 amino acids. Germline assignment: CDR1 MNHEY and CDR2 SVGAGI. The CDR3 loop is CASRLGLDEKLFF. The CDR3, as DNA: TGTGCCAGCAGGCTAGGACTGGATGAAAAACTGTTTTTT.

The V and J genes are TRBV7-9 and TRBJ1-2; TRBD1 matches at 10 bases. V was clipped by 0 bases and J by 5 bases; unmatched bases: 9. Germline loops: CDR1 SEHNR, CDR2 FQNEAQ (reference sequence). This CDR3 is 17 amino acids long. The CDR3 spells CASSLAGTGVELYGYTF. The CDR3 coding sequence is TGTGCCAGCAGCTTAGCAGGGACAGGGGTAGAATTATATGGCTACACCTTC.

V and J are TRBV4-3 and TRBJ2-3; 11 bases map to TRBD2. The V gene's germline CDR1 is LGHNA and CDR2 YSLEER. This CDR3 contains 18 residues. V shed 1 base, J shed 4 bases, and the junction held 10 bases outside the gene matches. The CDR3 DNA follows: TGCGCCAGCAGCCAAGGGACCGTTAGCGGGGGGGCCGCAGATACGCAGTATTTT. This gives the protein CASSQGTVSGGAADTQYF.

The chain links TRBV4-2 to TRBJ1-4; 8 bases align to TRBD1. The CDR3 has 15 residues. With 4 bases clipped from V and 7 bases from J, the junction kept 8 bases outside the gene matches. The V gene's germline CDR1 is LGHNA and CDR2 YNFKEQ. In DNA form, the CDR3 reads TGTGCCAGCAGCCCCCCGACAGGGGCTAGTGAAAAACTGTTTTTT. Protein sequence: CASSPPTGASEKLFF.

The chain joins TRBV18 to TRBJ1-2; 7 positions agree with TRBD1. The trim removed 2 bases at V and 5 bases at J, leaving 14 bases unmatched. Germline-derived CDR1 and CDR2 are KGHSH and LQKENI. This CDR3 contains 17 residues. CDR3 region: CASSPKTGTGQQYGYTF. CDR3 coding DNA: TGTGCCAGCTCACCAAAGACAGGGACGGGGCAACAGTATGGCTACACCTTC.